Detailed here is one T cell receptor (beta chain). This entry belongs to a study of cytomegalovirus exposure and HLA in healthy donors. Per germline, CDR1 GTSNPN and CDR2 SVGIG (reference sequence). This CDR3 contains 15 residues. V shed 2 bases and J shed 9 bases, with 17 bases lying between them. PCR was performed using 60 Vbeta and 13 Jbeta primers. The repertoire was sequenced with immunoSEQ multiplex PCR; TCRdb's copy has only in-frame clones and lacks some. This sample has some 140,000 clones, with roughly four fifths found just once. The TCR sequence derives from a woman in her forties or fifties in good health and CMV-seropositive. This chain uses TRBV30 with TRBJ1-6; D may be TRBD1 (6 bases). Sequenced material: PBMCs. The CDR3 is CAWSNIGGRGSPLHF. DNA of the CDR3: TGTGCCTGGAGTAATATCGGGGGGCGCGGTTCACCCCTCCACTTT.